A selection of T cell receptor beta chains follows, all from one sample in a study of CD8 T cells in ankylosing spondylitis. Each CDR3 protein gets one entry after TCRdb re-called the 5' RACE reads with MiXCR. The sample consists of around 340,000 distinct CDR3 sequences, about 15% of them appearing once. The sequencing input was blood, either unsorted or a sorted T cell fraction (not recorded which). The receptor source for this set is a male donor with ankylosing spondylitis or in good health (not recorded which). CDR3s include the opening cysteine and the closing phenylalanine or tryptophan. D genes are given only for firm matches. For some rows the clone size is stated as once, few or many, or as a class when expanded; others skip it.

>TRBV6-1|TRBJ1-1|NA|NA
TGTGCCAGCAGTGAAGCCCCCTTGGGAGGGAAAGCTTTCTTT
CASSEAPLGGKAFF
>TRBV10-3|TRBJ2-2|few|NA
TGTGCCATCAGTGAGTGGGTCGCGAACACCGGGGAGCTGTTTTTT
CAISEWVANTGELFF
>TRBV27|TRBJ1-4|few|NA
TGTGCCAGCAGTTTAAAAGGGTTCCTAAGGGCAACTAATGAAAAACTGTTTTTT
CASSLKGFLRATNEKLFF
>TRBV3-1|TRBJ2-1|few|NA
TGTGCCAGCAGCCGACGATTAGCGTTTGGTGAGCAGTTCTTC
CASSRRLAFGEQFF
>TRBV12-3/TRBV12-4|TRBJ2-1|many|TRBD2
TGTGCCAGCAGCCCCCGCGGGGGGGCCTACAATGAGCAGTTCTTC
CASSPRGGAYNEQFF
>TRBV12-3/TRBV12-4|TRBJ1-1|many|NA
TGTGCCAGCAGTCCCAGGGTTATGAAGGACACTGAAGCTTTCTTT
CASSPRVMKDTEAFF
>TRBV20-1|TRBJ1-1|NA|TRBD1
TGCAGTGCTAGTGGGACAGGGGTTTTGAACACTGAAGCTTTCTTT
CSASGTGVLNTEAFF
>TRBV5-1|TRBJ2-1|many|NA
TGCGCCAGCAGCTTGGCGGACTTATACAATGAGCAGTTCTTC
CASSLADLYNEQFF
>TRBV20-1|TRBJ1-6|NA|TRBD1
TGCAGTGCTCTCACGGGACAGGGTAGTTCACCCCTCCACTTT
CSALTGQGSSPLHF
>TRBV10-2|TRBJ2-4|few|NA
TGCGCCAGCAGTGAGTCGGGGGCGGCCAAAAACATTCAGTACTTC
CASSESGAAKNIQYF
>TRBV3-1|TRBJ2-5|NA|NA
TGTGCCAGCAGCCAAACCGGCCTTCAATACTTC
CASSQTGLQYF
>TRBV2|TRBJ2-3|many|TRBD2
TGTGCCAGCAGTGAAGATCTAGCGGGAGGATCTGATACGCAGTATTTT
CASSEDLAGGSDTQYF
>TRBV12-3/TRBV12-4|TRBJ2-4|NA|NA
TGTGCCAGCAGTTTGGCCTGGAAACCACGAGCGGACATTCAGTACTTC
CASSLAWKPRADIQYF
>TRBV4-1|TRBJ2-7|NA|NA
TGCGCCAGCAGCCAAGATGAACTGGGTATTGGGTACGAGCAGTACTTC
CASSQDELGIGYEQYF